This entry features one T cell receptor beta chain sequence. The data originate from a study of blood T cells in healthy people across ages. Overall study context: Using template switching, researchers captured about one barcoded beta molecule for each two T cells.

Staff drew around 10 milliliters of peripheral blood from each donor. PBMCs were isolated at a quantity of at least 7 million per sample. For the second PCR, which ran for roughly 6 to 11 cycles, a sample-barcoded 5' primer and a J-beta primer mix were used. CDR3-containing paired-end reads numbered at least 2.5 million in each sample. TCRdb ran MiXCR on the 5' RACE reads and lists one entry per CDR3 protein. This sample yields roughly 1.6 million distinct CDR3 sequences, of which almost 35% are seen a single time; around 10% belongs to the top ten. Material: blood. This receptor was taken from a woman younger than 45 in good health.

The chain's CDR3 is CASSEVGDEQYF. CDR3 in DNA: TGTGCCAGCAGTGAGGTTGGGGACGAGCAGTACTTC. The chain employs TRBV6-1 and TRBJ2-5, with no clear D. The J call may be wrong; the DNA end is better matched by TRBJ2-7. Germline V CDR1 and CDR2: MNHNS, SASEGT. The CDR3 has 12 residues.